A single sample gave rise to the 5 T cell receptor beta chains below, sequenced in a study of glioma-infiltrating T cells after dendritic cell vaccination. The assay was immunoSEQ multiplex PCR, and TCRdb's table has in-frame clones only and misses some. Found here are 30,000 to 40,000 clones, almost 85% of them singletons; the top ten hold about 7.8%. The source was blood, collected before dendritic cell vaccination. The receptors originated from a human donor with glioblastoma.

The rearrangement links TRBV7-9 to TRBJ1-6; TRBD1 matches 8 bases. The V segment lost 4 bases and the J segment 7 bases; nucleotides outside the gene matches: 6. Germline loops: CDR1 SEHNR, CDR2 FQNEAQ (reference sequence). The CDR3 totals 15 residues. In nucleotides, the CDR3 is TGTGCCAGCAGCTCGCAGGGGGCCGGCAATTCACCCCTCCACTTT. Protein: CASSSQGAGNSPLHF.

This clone was found a few times. The chain recombines TRBV7-2 with TRBJ2-1; maybe TRBD2 (7 bases). V gave up 7 bases and J gave up 7 bases, with 29 bases separating them. The CDR3 totals 18 residues. CDR1 and CDR2 from the germline V gene are SGHTA and FQGNSA. In nucleotides, the CDR3 is TGTGCCAGCACCCGGATGGTGGGGGGGCTAGCGGCTTTTAATGAGCAGTTCTTC. It translates to CASTRMVGGLAAFNEQFF.

The chain joins TRBV6-5 to TRBJ1-1; possibly TRBD1 for D (6 bases). Germline V gives CDR1 MNHEY, CDR2 SVGAGI. This CDR3 spans 15 amino acids. The ends were cut back, 8 bases at V and 0 bases at J, with 16 bases in the middle. The chain's CDR3 is CASQQGIGMNTEAFF. CDR3 DNA: TGTGCCAGCCAACAGGGAATTGGGATGAACACTGAAGCTTTCTTT.

The chain uses TRBV18 and TRBJ2-5; the match to TRBD2 covers 7 bases. This CDR3 spans 15 amino acids. J lost 6 bases, V lost 3 bases, and 10 bases had no gene match. Germline values: CDR1 KGHSH, CDR2 LQKENI. The CDR3 is CASSPGRGGIQTQYF. For the CDR3, the DNA is TGTGCCAGCTCACCGGGGCGCGGGGGTATACAGACCCAGTACTTC.

J is TRBJ1-1 and V is TRBV4-2, with D possibly being TRBD1 (6 bases). The CDR3 is 13 amino acids. Germline values: CDR1 LGHNA, CDR2 YNFKEQ. Trimming took 0 bases from V and 11 from J, leaving 13 bases between them. The CDR3 nucleotides are TGTGCCAGCAGCCAAGAGGTAGGGGGTTGGGCTTTCTTT. Amino acid sequence: CASSQEVGGWAFF.